This T cell receptor beta chain emerged from a study of T cell responses to AZD1222 COVID-19 vaccine. Findings of the study overall: Increased Spike-specific TCR breadth and depth were observed after two AZD1222 doses. Only a handful of AZD1222 recipients, roughly 6 in all, had baseline seropositivity. Clonal diversity was possibly underestimated, and the donors were mostly white British, with more females. No repertoire was sampled before or during the peak T cell response, only after it.

Produced via immunoSEQ multiplex PCR; TCRdb's table is partial and in-frame only. In the table there are 150,000 or so clones, about 91% of which are singletons. Details on this clone: Its target is unknown.

The V end was cut by 5 bases, the J end by 0 bases, with 17 bases between. This CDR3 has 16 residues. Looked up from germline, CDR1 is SGHAT and CDR2 is FQNNGV. The chain employs TRBV11-2 and TRBJ2-7; D perhaps matches TRBD1 (6 bases). The sequence derives from an adult in good health. Sample: peripheral blood, taken on day 0 of AZD1222 vaccination. This CDR3 reads CASSPSIGTRSYEQYF. The CDR3 nucleotides read TGTGCCAGCAGCCCTTCGATTGGGACACGCTCCTACGAGCAGTACTTC.